The 26 T cell receptor beta chains below all came from one sample that was sequenced in a study of blood T cell repertoires in COVID-19. Measured with immunoSEQ multiplex PCR; TCRdb has only the in-frame clones, and not every one. The data hold 25,000 to 35,000 clones, with approximately 91% observed a single time. Sequencing was done on a sample of peripheral blood. The receptors derive from an older man with active COVID-19.

The chain has TRBV6-2 or TRBV6-3 and TRBJ1-5; 7 nucleotides align to TRBD1. Trimming at V came to 5 bases and at J to 0 bases, leaving 7 bases not matched to a gene. The CDR3 is made up of 16 amino acids. Looked up from germline, CDR1 is MNHEY and CDR2 is SVGEGT. The CDR3 nucleotides read TGTGCCAGCAGTAGGGGACAGATCCATAGCAATCAGCCCCAGCATTTT. This codes for CASSRGQIHSNQPQHF.

The rearrangement joins TRBV4-1 to TRBJ1-5; D gene unclear. This CDR3 is 13 amino acids long. Trimming left V 3 bases short and J 2 bases short, with 5 bases between. CDR1 and CDR2 from the germline V gene are MGHRA and YSYEKL. For the CDR3, the DNA is TGCGCCAGCAGCCACGAGGGCAATCAGCCCCAGCATTTT. Translating it yields CASSHEGNQPQHF.

This rearrangement joins TRBV7-9 to TRBJ2-4, with TRBD1 as a possible D gene (5 bases). Germline loops: CDR1 SEHNR, CDR2 FQNEAQ (reference sequence). The CDR3 is 15 amino acids. V lost 1 base and J 2 bases, leaving 9 bases between the germline ends. The CDR3 is CASSLESGTKNIQYF. CDR3 bases: TGTGCCAGCAGCTTAGAGTCAGGGACCAAAAACATTCAGTACTTC.

The sample holds one count of this clone. CDR3 amino acids: CASSLETYRGSAYNSPLHF. CDR3 sequence (DNA): TGTGCCAGCAGCTTAGAAACTTACAGGGGAAGCGCCTATAATTCACCCCTCCACTTT. The rearrangement joins TRBV7-9 to TRBJ1-6; 7 nucleotides match TRBD1. This CDR3 is 19 amino acids long. Germline-derived CDR1 and CDR2 are SEHNR and FQNEAQ (reference sequence). Unmatched junction bases numbered 11, after V lost 1 base and J lost 2 bases.

The chain recombines TRBV11-2 with TRBJ2-7, with D maybe TRBD1 (6 bases). V dropped 2 bases and J dropped 0 bases, with 11 bases sitting between them. The CDR3 is made up of 15 amino acids. From germline, CDR1 is SGHAT and CDR2 FQNNGV. The CDR3 sequence: CASSLWTEVSYEQYF. DNA for the CDR3: TGTGCCAGCAGCTTATGGACAGAAGTCTCCTACGAGCAGTACTTC.

The chain joins TRBV5-1 to TRBJ1-1, with D perhaps TRBD1 (5 bases). The CDR3 covers 14 residues. Trimming left V 2 bases short and J 1 base short, with 9 bases between. Germline lookup yields CDR1 SGHRS and CDR2 YFSETQ. This CDR3 is CASSFSQGNTEAFF. CDR3 nucleotide sequence: TGCGCCAGCAGCTTTTCCCAGGGGAACACTGAAGCTTTCTTT.

This clone was found a few times. The chain combines TRBV2 with TRBJ1-3, with D possibly being TRBD1 (6 bases). This CDR3 spans 14 amino acids. V was cut by 5 bases and J by 4 bases, with 12 bases left in between. Germline CDR1 is SNHLY and CDR2 is FYNNEI. The CDR3 bases are TGTGCCAGCAGTCAAACAGGGTCAGGAAACACCATATATTTT. Translated: CASSQTGSGNTIYF.

This clone was seen just once. The V call is TRBV4-1, the J call TRBJ1-2; D not resolved. The CDR3 loop spans 16 amino acids. Germline V gene lookup returns CDR1 MGHRA and CDR2 YSYEKL. Trimming took 0 bases from V and 4 from J, leaving 15 bases between them. CDR3 sequence reads: CASSQDSRMVGYGYTF. The DNA for the CDR3 is TGCGCCAGCAGCCAAGATTCGAGGATGGTCGGCTATGGCTACACCTTC.

This chain joins TRBV3-1 (or the pseudogene TRBV3-2) and TRBJ2-7; D is perhaps TRBD2 (6 bases). CDR1 and CDR2 (germline): LGHDT, YNNKEL (reference sequence). The CDR3 consists of 15 residues. With 1 base removed from V and 6 bases from J, the gap between germline ends came to 16 bases. The CDR3 DNA sequence: TGTGCCAGCAGCCAAGCGGGGACGGCGGGGCGCGAGCAGTACTTC. Translated: CASSQAGTAGREQYF.

The V call is TRBV7-2, the J call TRBJ2-5, with a weak D call TRBD1 (5 bases). The CDR3 is made up of 15 amino acids. Germline V gives CDR1 SGHTA, CDR2 FQGNSA. V was clipped by 6 bases and J by 1 base, with 15 bases between them. The CDR3 reads CASRQRQGAQETQYF. The CDR3 coding sequence is TGTGCCAGCAGGCAACGACAAGGGGCCCAAGAGACCCAGTACTTC. Complete variable domain (other parts from reference TRBV7-2 and TRBJ2-5): GAGVSQSPSNKVTEKGKDVELRCDPISGHTALYWYRQSLGQGLEFLIYFQGNSAPDKSGLPSDRFSAERTGGSVSTLTIQRTQQEDSAVYLCASRQRQGAQETQYFGPGTRLLVL.

The rearrangement links TRBV7-9 to TRBJ2-2; D possibly corresponds to TRBD1 (5 bases). Trimming took off 5 bases at V and 2 bases at J, with 9 bases between the two ends. The CDR3 consists of 14 residues. Germline values: CDR1 SEHNR, CDR2 FQNEAQ (reference sequence). The CDR3 here is CASSPQGNTGELFF. The CDR3 nucleotides read TGTGCCAGCAGCCCCCAGGGCAACACCGGGGAGCTGTTTTTT. The full variable domain, completed using reference TRBV7-9 and TRBJ2-2, is DTGVSQNPRHKITKRGQNVTFRCDPISEHNRLYWYRQTLGQGPEFLTYFQNEAQLEKSRLLSDRFSAERPKGSFSTLEIQRTEQGDSAMYLCASSPQGNTGELFFGEGSRLTVL.

The V call is TRBV28, the J call TRBJ1-1; perhaps TRBD1 as D (6 bases). The CDR3 is made up of 17 amino acids. Germline V lookup: CDR1 MDHEN, CDR2 SYDVKM. Trimming took 0 bases from V and 0 from J, leaving 14 bases between them. CDR3 region: CASSLWSQGQMNTEAFF. The CDR3 DNA reads as TGTGCCAGCAGTTTATGGTCCCAAGGACAGATGAACACTGAAGCTTTCTTT.

The chain has TRBV7-2 and TRBJ1-1; no firm D call. This CDR3 spans 13 amino acids. The V and J ends lost 8 bases and 3 bases respectively, with 13 bases between them. Per the germline V gene, CDR1 is SGHTA and CDR2 is FQGNSA. CDR3 sequence: CASRPSPYTEAFF. The CDR3 nucleotides read TGTGCCAGCCGTCCCAGTCCCTACACTGAAGCTTTCTTT.

The CDR3: CATSDLRRSALAKNIQYF. The CDR3 DNA sequence: TGTGCCACCAGTGACCTCCGGCGGTCAGCGCTAGCCAAAAACATTCAGTACTTC. The rearrangement uses TRBV24-1 and TRBJ2-4; D is undetermined. This CDR3 region has 18 residues. CDR1 is KGHDR and CDR2 is SFDVKD in the germline V gene. V was trimmed by 4 bases and J by 0 bases, leaving 18 bases between them.

This clone was seen once. The rearrangement links TRBV7-9 to TRBJ1-6; TRBD1 aligns across 9 bases. Germline CDR1 is SEHNR and CDR2 is FQNEAQ (reference sequence). The CDR3 is made up of 16 amino acids. Unmatched junction bases numbered 5, after V lost 5 bases and J lost 3 bases. This CDR3 reads CASSLDRGIYNSPLHF. For the CDR3, the DNA is TGTGCCAGCAGCCTGGACAGGGGTATCTATAATTCACCCCTCCACTTT.

The V gene is TRBV15, the J gene TRBJ2-1; tentatively, D is TRBD1 (7 bases). V lost 7 bases and J 4 bases, leaving 17 bases between the germline ends. The CDR3 extends over 15 amino acids. CDR1 and CDR2 (germline): LNHNV, YYDKDF (reference sequence). The CDR3 sequence: CATKARQGLYNEQFF. CDR3 nucleotides: TGTGCCACCAAGGCGAGACAGGGACTGTACAATGAGCAGTTCTTC.

The V and J genes are TRBV9 and TRBJ2-7; 12 positions agree with TRBD2. Germline V gene lookup returns CDR1 SGDLS and CDR2 YYNGEE. V lost 1 base to trimming and J lost 2 bases; unmatched junction nucleotides: 10. CDR3 length equals 18 residues. This CDR3 is CASSVPNALAGGPYEQYF. The CDR3 coding sequence is TGTGCCAGCAGCGTACCCAACGCACTAGCGGGGGGACCCTACGAGCAGTACTTC.

The gene calls are TRBV5-1 and TRBJ1-2, with D tentatively TRBD1 (5 bases). The ends were cut back, 4 bases at V and 8 bases at J, with 15 bases in the middle. The germline gives CDR1 SGHRS, CDR2 YFSETQ. The length of the CDR3 is 13 residues. Here the CDR3 reads CASSGGTQGGYTF. The CDR3 bases are TGCGCCAGCAGCGGGGGGACCCAGGGAGGCTACACCTTC.

The chain combines TRBV30 with TRBJ2-3; tentative D call: TRBD2 (6 bases). V was cut by 3 bases and J by 8 bases, with 15 bases left in between. The germline V gene has CDR1 GTSNPN and CDR2 SVGIG (reference sequence). This CDR3 has 13 residues. CDR3 coding DNA: TGTGCCTGGAGGGAGGGGCTAGCTCTTACGCAGTATTTT. Translation gives CAWREGLALTQYF. Supplemented by reference TRBV30 and TRBJ2-3, the full variable domain reads SQTIHQWPATLVQPVGSPLSLECTVEGTSNPNLYWYRQAAGRGLQLLFYSVGIGQISSEVPQNLSASRPQDRQFILSSKKLLLSDSGFYLCAWREGLALTQYFGPGTRLTVL.

This chain links TRBV30 with TRBJ2-1, with a weak D call TRBD2 (6 bases). CDR1 is GTSNPN and CDR2 is SVGIG in the germline V gene (reference sequence). The CDR3 has 13 amino acids. Trimming cost V 3 bases and J 7 bases, with 13 bases left between them. CDR3 sequence (DNA): TGTGCCTGGAGACTAGCCGGATTAAATGAGCAGTTCTTC. Translating it yields CAWRLAGLNEQFF.

The chain couples TRBV7-2 to TRBJ2-1, with D perhaps matching TRBD1 (5 bases). Germline V CDR1 and CDR2: SGHTA, FQGNSA. The length of the CDR3 is 14 residues. The germline V and J ends were trimmed by 5 bases and 6 bases, with 14 bases remaining between them. This CDR3 is CASSTGQISNEQFF. CDR3 nucleotides: TGTGCCAGCAGCACAGGACAAATTAGCAATGAGCAGTTCTTC.

The rearrangement joins TRBV11-1 to TRBJ1-1, with D possibly TRBD1 on 5 matching bases. This CDR3 region has 14 residues. V lost 5 bases and J 1 base, leaving 11 bases between the germline ends. Germline assignment: CDR1 SGHAT and CDR2 FQDESV (reference sequence). The CDR3 nucleotides are TGTGCCAGCAGCGGGGGGGTCCAGAACACTGAAGCTTTCTTT. Its translation is CASSGGVQNTEAFF. The variable domain in full, with the rest retrieved from reference TRBV11-1 and TRBJ1-1, is EAEVAQSPRYKITEKSQAVAFWCDPISGHATLYWYRQILGQGPELLVQFQDESVVDDSQLPKDRFSAERLKGVDSTLKIQPAELGDSAMYLCASSGGVQNTEAFFGQGTRLTVV.

The chain couples TRBV6-2 or TRBV6-3 to TRBJ2-7, with D possibly being TRBD2 (6 bases). Germline V gives CDR1 MNHEY, CDR2 SVGEGT. CDR3 length: 14 residues. V gave up 4 bases and J gave up 5 bases, with 15 bases separating them. The CDR3 here is CASSWRLGGNEQYF. The CDR3 DNA follows: TGTGCCAGCAGTTGGCGCCTGGGAGGCAACGAGCAGTACTTC.

This chain joins TRBV4-1 and TRBJ1-2; 9 bases fit TRBD1. There are 15 residues in the CDR3. After removal of 1 base from V and 2 bases from J, the junction contained 2 bases not matched to a gene. Germline V gives CDR1 MGHRA, CDR2 YSYEKL. DNA of the CDR3: TGCGCCAGCAGCCAAGGACAGGGGGACAACTATGGCTACACCTTC. Translated: CASSQGQGDNYGYTF.

V gene TRBV7-2 combines with J gene TRBJ1-2; D not resolved. The germline V and J ends were trimmed by 2 bases and 8 bases, with 9 bases remaining between them. This CDR3 is built from 12 residues. Germline values: CDR1 SGHTA, CDR2 FQGNSA. The CDR3 DNA follows: TGTGCCAGCAGCTTACGCGCGGGGGGCTACACCTTC. This gives the protein CASSLRAGGYTF. Full variable domain (rest looked up from reference TRBV7-2 and TRBJ1-2): GAGVSQSPSNKVTEKGKDVELRCDPISGHTALYWYRQSLGQGLEFLIYFQGNSAPDKSGLPSDRFSAERTGGSVSTLTIQRTQQEDSAVYLCASSLRAGGYTFGSGTRLTVV.

In nucleotides, the CDR3 is TGTGCCAGCAGCTTGGTTGTAGGGGGTTTGAACACTGAAGCTTTCTTT. It encodes CASSLVVGGLNTEAFF. The chain uses TRBV5-5 and TRBJ1-1, with D perhaps TRBD1 (6 bases). Between the trimmed V and J ends, which lost 0 bases and 0 bases, there was a span of 12 bases. Germline lookup yields CDR1 SGHKS and CDR2 YYEKEE (reference sequence). There are 16 residues in the CDR3.